The clone carrying this T cell receptor beta chain was seen a few times. The target antigen is unknown. The data belong to a study of beta chain features in type 1 diabetes. Study-wide context: Healthy donors and patients showed comparable age, gender and cell yields. Study-level points and caveats: Researchers reported that naive, central memory and Treg TCRB repertoires appeared more similar in patients than in healthy donors. Whether HLA type affects TCRB rearrangement stayed undetermined in the present work.

Trimming at V came to 7 bases and at J to 2 bases, leaving 7 bases not matched to a gene. The CDR3 is made up of 15 amino acids. CDR1 LNHDA and CDR2 SQIVND come from the germline V gene (reference sequence). It was one heparinised blood draw, averaging about 116 mL, that each donor gave. The study reverse transcribed the entire isolated RNA, so it sequenced expressed TCRB transcripts. Some clones are missing from TCRdb's copy, which holds only in-frame ones; the method was immunoSEQ multiplex PCR. The table has under 800,000 clones, around 16% seen once; the top ten hold roughly 0.098%. This TCR was sampled from a man between 18 and 35 years old in good health. The sample comprised naive CD4+ T cells from blood. The rearrangement links TRBV19 to TRBJ1-5; 8 bases are a match to TRBD1. CDR3 sequence reads: CASNPTGGRNQPQHF. Here the CDR3 DNA reads TGTGCCAGTAATCCCACAGGGGGTCGCAATCAGCCCCAGCATTTT.